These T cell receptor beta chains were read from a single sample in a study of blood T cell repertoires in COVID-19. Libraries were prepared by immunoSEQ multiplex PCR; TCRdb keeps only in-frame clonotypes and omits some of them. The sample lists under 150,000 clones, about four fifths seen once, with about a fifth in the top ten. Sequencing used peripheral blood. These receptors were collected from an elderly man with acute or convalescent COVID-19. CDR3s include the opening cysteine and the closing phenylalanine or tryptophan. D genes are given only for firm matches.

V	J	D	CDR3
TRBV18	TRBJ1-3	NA	CASSPQGDYSGNTIYF
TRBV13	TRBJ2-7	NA	CASSHKTYEQYF
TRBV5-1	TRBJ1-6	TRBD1	CASSLAGTGNSPLHF
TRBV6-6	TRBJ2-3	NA	CASSILSRGSTDTQYF
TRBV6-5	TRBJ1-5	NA	CASSYSMADQPQHF
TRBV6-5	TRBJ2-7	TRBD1	CASRGTGGPYEQYF
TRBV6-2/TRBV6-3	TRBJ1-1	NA	CASSWSRGNTEAFF
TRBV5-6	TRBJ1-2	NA	CASSAGRDGYTF
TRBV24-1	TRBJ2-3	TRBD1	CATSGRGQGKTDTQYF
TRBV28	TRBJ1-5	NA	CASSYTLSNQPQHF
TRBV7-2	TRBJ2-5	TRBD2	CASSLIPGGRLGETQYF
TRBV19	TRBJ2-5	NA	CASSLRLASLETQYF
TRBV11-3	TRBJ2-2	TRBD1	CASSLGQGSGGELFF
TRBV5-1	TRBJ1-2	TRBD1	CASGRTGGVRYTF
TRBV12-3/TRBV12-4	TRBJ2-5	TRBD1	CASTPTGEETQYF
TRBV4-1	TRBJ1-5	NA	CASSQGGPQPQHF
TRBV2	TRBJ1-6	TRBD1	CASRLQGDASPLHF
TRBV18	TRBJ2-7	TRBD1	CASSPRQGSYEQYF
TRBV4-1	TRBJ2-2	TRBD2	CASSRKGAGLAGLTGELFF
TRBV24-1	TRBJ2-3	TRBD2	CATSDIAGDTDTQYF
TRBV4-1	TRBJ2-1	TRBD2	CASSQTSGKGGNEQFF
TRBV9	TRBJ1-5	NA	CASSATGQWNQPQHF
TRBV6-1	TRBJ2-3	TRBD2	CASSERTSGGASTQYF
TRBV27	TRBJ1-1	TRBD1	CASSSRQGRTEAFF
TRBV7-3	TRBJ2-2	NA	CASSPKNTGELFF
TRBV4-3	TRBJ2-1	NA	CASSQDSGFSYNEQFF
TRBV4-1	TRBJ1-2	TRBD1	CASSQDLQGQGNYGYTF
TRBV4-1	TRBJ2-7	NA	CASSQEYRAGAYEQYF
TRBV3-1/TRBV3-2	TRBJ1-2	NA	CASSQPNFPVRGYTF
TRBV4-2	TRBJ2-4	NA	CASSQGLFLAKNIQYF
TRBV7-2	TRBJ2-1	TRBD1	CASSANSNRGREQFF
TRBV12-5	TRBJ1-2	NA	CASGFSGGNGYTF
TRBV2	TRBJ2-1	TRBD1	CASSVGQGNAGEQFF
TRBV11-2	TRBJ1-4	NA	CASRDPGGKLFF
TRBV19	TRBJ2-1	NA	CATPGTSKGNEQFF
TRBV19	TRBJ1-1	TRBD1	CASSIEGTGGANTEAFF
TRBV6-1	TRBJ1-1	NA	CASSEYRKNTEAFF
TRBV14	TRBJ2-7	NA	CASSQGSTGYEQYF
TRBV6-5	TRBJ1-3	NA	CASRRGTPGDTIYF
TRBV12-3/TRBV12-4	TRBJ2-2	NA	CASTNRVTGELFF
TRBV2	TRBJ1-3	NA	CASSEGQGFGNTIYF
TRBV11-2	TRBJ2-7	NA	CASSLERVRAYEQYF
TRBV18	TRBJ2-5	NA	CASSPGLPGQQTQYF
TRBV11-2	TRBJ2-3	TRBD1	CASSWVQGRTDTQYF
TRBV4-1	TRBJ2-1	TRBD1	CASRPGTGGHNEQFF
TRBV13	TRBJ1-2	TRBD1	CASSPGDRGNYGYTF
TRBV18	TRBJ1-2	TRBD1	CASSARDSDYGYTF
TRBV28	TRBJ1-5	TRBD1	CASSLGDRGNQPQHF
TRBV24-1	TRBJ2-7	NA	CATRRGGGYEQYF
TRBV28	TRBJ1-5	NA	CASSRGSSTGIQPQHF